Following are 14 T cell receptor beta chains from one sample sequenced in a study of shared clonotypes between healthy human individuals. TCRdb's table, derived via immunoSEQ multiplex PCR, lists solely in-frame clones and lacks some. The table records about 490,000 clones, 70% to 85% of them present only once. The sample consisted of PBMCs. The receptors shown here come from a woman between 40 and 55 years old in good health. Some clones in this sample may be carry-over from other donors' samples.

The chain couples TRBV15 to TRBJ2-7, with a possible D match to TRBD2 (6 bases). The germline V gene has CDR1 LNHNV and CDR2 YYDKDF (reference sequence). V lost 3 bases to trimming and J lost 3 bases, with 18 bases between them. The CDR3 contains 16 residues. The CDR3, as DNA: TGTGCCACCAGCAGCAATCCCGGGACTGGAGTCTACGAGCAGTACTTC. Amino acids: CATSSNPGTGVYEQYF.

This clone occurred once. The CDR3 reads CASSVAGVGETQYF. For the CDR3, the DNA is TGTGCCAGCAGCGTAGCGGGAGTTGGGGAGACCCAGTACTTC. This chain joins TRBV28 and TRBJ2-5; 9 nucleotides match TRBD2. Germline values: CDR1 MDHEN, CDR2 SYDVKM. The CDR3 has 14 residues. After removal of 6 bases from V and 5 bases from J, the junction contained 7 bases not matched to a gene.

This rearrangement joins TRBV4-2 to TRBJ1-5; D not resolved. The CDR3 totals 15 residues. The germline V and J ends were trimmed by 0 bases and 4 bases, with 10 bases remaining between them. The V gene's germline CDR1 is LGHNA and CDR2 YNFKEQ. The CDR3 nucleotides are TGTGCCAGCAGCCAAGATTTGGCAGCGAATCAGCCCCAGCATTTT. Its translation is CASSQDLAANQPQHF.

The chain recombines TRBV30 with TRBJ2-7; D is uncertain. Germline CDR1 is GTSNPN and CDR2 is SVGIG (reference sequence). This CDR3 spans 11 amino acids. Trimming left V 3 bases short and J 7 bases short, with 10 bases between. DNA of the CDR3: TGTGCCTGGAGCTTGGCCTGGGAGCAGTACTTC. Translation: CAWSLAWEQYF.

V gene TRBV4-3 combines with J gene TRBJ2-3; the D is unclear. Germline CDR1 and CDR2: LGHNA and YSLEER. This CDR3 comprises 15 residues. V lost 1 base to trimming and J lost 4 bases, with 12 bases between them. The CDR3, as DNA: TGCGCCAGCAGCCAAGGCCTCTTCCGCGCAGATACGCAGTATTTT. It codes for CASSQGLFRADTQYF.

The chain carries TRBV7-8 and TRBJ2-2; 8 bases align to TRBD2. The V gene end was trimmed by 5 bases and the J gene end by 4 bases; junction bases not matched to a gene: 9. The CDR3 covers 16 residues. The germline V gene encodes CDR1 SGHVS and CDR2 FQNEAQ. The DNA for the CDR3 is TGTGCCAGCAGCCTTGGAGGCAGCGGGAGCACCGGGGAGCTGTTTTTT. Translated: CASSLGGSGSTGELFF.

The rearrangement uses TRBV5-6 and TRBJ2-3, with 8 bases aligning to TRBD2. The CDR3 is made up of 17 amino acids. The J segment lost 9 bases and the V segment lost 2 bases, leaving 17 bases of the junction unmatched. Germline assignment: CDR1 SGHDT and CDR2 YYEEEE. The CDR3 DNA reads TGTGCCAGCAGCTTTCTCAGCGGGAGTGGGAAGGTGGGCACGCAGTATTTT. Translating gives CASSFLSGSGKVGTQYF.

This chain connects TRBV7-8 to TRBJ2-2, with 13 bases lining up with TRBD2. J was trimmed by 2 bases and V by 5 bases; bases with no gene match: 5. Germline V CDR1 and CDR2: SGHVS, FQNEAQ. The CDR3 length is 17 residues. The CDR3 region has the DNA TGTGCCAGCAGCCCGGGACTAGCGGGACCTAACACCGGGGAGCTGTTTTTT. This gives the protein CASSPGLAGPNTGELFF.

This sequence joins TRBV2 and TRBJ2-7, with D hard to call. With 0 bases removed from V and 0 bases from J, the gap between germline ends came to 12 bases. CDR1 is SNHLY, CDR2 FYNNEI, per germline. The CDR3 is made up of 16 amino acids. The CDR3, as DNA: TGTGCCAGCAGTGAAGCCCGTCTAGAATTCTCCTACGAGCAGTACTTC. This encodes CASSEARLEFSYEQYF.

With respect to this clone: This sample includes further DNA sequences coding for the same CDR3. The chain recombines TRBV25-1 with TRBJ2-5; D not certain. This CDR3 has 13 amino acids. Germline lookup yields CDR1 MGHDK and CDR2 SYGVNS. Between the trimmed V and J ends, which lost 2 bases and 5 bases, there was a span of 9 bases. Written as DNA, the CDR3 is TGTGCCAGCAGTGAACTCGTGGAGGAGACCCAGTACTTC. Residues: CASSELVEETQYF.

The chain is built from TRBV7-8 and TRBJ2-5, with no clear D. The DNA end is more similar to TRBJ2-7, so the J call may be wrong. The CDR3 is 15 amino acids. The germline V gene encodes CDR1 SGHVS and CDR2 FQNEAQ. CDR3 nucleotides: TGTGCCAGCAGCCAGCAAATCGGGTCCGGCAGCGAGCAGTACTTC. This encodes CASSQQIGSGSEQYF.

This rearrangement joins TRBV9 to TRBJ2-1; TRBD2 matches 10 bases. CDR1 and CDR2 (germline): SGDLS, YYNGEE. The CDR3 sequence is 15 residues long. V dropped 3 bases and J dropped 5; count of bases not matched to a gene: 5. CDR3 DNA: TGTGCCAGCAGCGCTAGCGGGAGAGGACACAATGAGCAGTTCTTC. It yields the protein CASSASGRGHNEQFF.

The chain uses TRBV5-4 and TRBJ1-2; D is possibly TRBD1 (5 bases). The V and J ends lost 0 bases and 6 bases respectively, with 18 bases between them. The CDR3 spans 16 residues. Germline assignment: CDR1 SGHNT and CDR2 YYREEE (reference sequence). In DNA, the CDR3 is TGTGCCAGCAGCTTGGGAAGCCGGGACGCCTCGGATGGCTACACCTTC. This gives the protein CASSLGSRDASDGYTF.

The CDR3 spells CASSDRVIAGEQFF. The CDR3 region has the DNA TGTGCCAGCAGTGACAGGGTAATAGCGGGCGAGCAGTTCTTC. The chain uses TRBV27 and TRBJ2-1, with D possibly being TRBD1 or TRBD2 (7 bases each). Germline CDR1 and CDR2: MNHEY and SMNVEV (reference sequence). The CDR3 length is 14 residues. Trimming took off 5 bases at V and 10 bases at J, with 18 bases between the two ends.